A single sample is the source of the 26 T cell receptor beta chains below, sequenced in a study of T-cell memory formation after mild COVID-19. TCRdb redid the calling of the 5' RACE reads with MiXCR, one entry per CDR3 protein. The sample contains approximately 450,000 distinct CDR3 sequences, about 18% of which appear only once. The source material was PBMCs or a T cell subset sorted from them (not recorded which). These receptors all stem from an adult woman who had mild COVID-19 (a few samples of this study predate the infection). Cell type and time point are not known.

This clonotype was found once. The gene calls are TRBV7-9 and TRBJ1-2, with unresolved D. Germline V gene lookup returns CDR1 SEHNR and CDR2 FQNEAQ (reference sequence). This CDR3 region has 11 residues. V lost 1 base to trimming and J lost 10 bases, with 7 bases between them. The CDR3 reads CASSLVELYTF. CDR3 DNA: TGTGCCAGCAGCTTAGTAGAACTCTACACCTTC.

This clonotype has only a few counts. The chain joins TRBV4-3 to TRBJ2-3, with 10 bases identical to TRBD2. V dropped 2 bases and J dropped 2; count of bases not matched to a gene: 13. This CDR3 contains 19 residues. CDR1 and CDR2 from the germline V gene are LGHNA and YSLEER. CDR3 sequence: CASSQYNRRTSGPTDTQYF. The CDR3 DNA is TGCGCCAGCAGCCAATACAACCGACGGACTAGCGGACCCACAGATACGCAGTATTTT.

This clonotype has a count of ten or more. A read error is likely, as this CDR3 ends without the conserved phenylalanine or tryptophan. The DNA is left out, because the CDR3 cannot be placed on it with certainty; the CDR3 is given as TCRdb lists it. This chain links TRBV11-2 with TRBJ2-1; the table's D call TRBD2 went unverified against the DNA. From its first to its last residue, the CDR3 has 13 amino acids. Looked up from germline, CDR1 is SGHAT and CDR2 is FQNNGV. The CDR3: CASSLEDAGLLQV.

This chain connects TRBV3-1 to TRBJ2-1; 10 bases map to TRBD2. With 1 base clipped from V and 7 bases from J, the junction kept 13 bases outside the gene matches. Germline CDR1 is LGHDT and CDR2 is YNNKEL (reference sequence). The CDR3 contains 18 residues. This CDR3 is CASSQVLSVSGRANEQFF. DNA for the CDR3: TGTGCCAGCAGCCAAGTGTTATCGGTGAGCGGGAGGGCGAATGAGCAGTTCTTC.

There are a few counts of this clonotype. The chain uses TRBV7-6 and TRBJ2-5; TRBD2 agrees at 8 bases. Germline CDR1 SGHVS, CDR2 FNYEAQ. V lost 2 bases, J lost 5 bases, and 10 bases stayed unmatched. The CDR3 spans 16 residues. CDR3 sequence: CASSLWGLEIRETQYF. In nucleotides, the CDR3 is TGTGCCAGCAGCTTATGGGGACTAGAAATCAGGGAGACCCAGTACTTC. The complete variable domain, with remaining parts taken from reference TRBV7-6 and TRBJ2-5, reads GAGVSQSPRYKVTKRGQDVALRCDPISGHVSLYWYRQALGQGPEFLTYFNYEAQQDKSGLPNDRFSAERPEGSISTLTIQRTEQRDSAMYRCASSLWGLEIRETQYFGPGTRLLVL.

In its sample, this clonotype was seen a few times. This chain connects TRBV3-1 to TRBJ2-1; the D gene is possibly TRBD2 (6 bases). CDR3 length equals 14 residues. Germline V gene sequence: CDR1 LGHDT, CDR2 YNNKEL (reference sequence). With 3 bases removed from V and 8 bases from J, the gap between germline ends came to 14 bases. The CDR3 DNA reads as TGTGCCAGCAGCCAGACGGGACTTTCGGATGAGCAGTTCTTC. Translated: CASSQTGLSDEQFF.

The genes are TRBV9 and TRBJ2-1; 10 bases agree with TRBD2. The CDR3 totals 14 residues. Losses at the gene ends were 3 bases for V and 8 bases for J; bases not matched to a gene: 5. The germline V gene has CDR1 SGDLS and CDR2 YYNGEE. The CDR3 DNA sequence: TGTGCCAGCAGCGCGAGCGGGGGGGTCCATGAGCAGTTCTTC. Residues: CASSASGGVHEQFF.

V is TRBV29-1 and J is TRBJ1-1; D unclear. The CDR3 runs to 12 residues. V was pared by 5 bases and J by 6 bases, with 13 bases between. CDR1 SQVTM and CDR2 ANQGSEA come from the germline V gene. The CDR3 sequence is CSVRGNSPEAFF. The CDR3 DNA sequence: TGCAGCGTTCGGGGAAATTCTCCTGAAGCTTTCTTT. The variable domain in full, with the rest retrieved from reference TRBV29-1 and TRBJ1-1, is SAVISQKPSRDICQRGTSLTIQCQVDSQVTMMFWYRQQPGQSLTLIATANQGSEATYESGFVIDKFPISRPNLTFSTLTVSNMSPEDSSIYLCSVRGNSPEAFFGQGTRLTVV.

The chain has TRBV12-3 or TRBV12-4 and TRBJ1-1, with 7 bases that match TRBD1. CDR3 length equals 17 residues. J lost 0 bases, V lost 3 bases, and 10 bases had no gene match. The CDR3 DNA sequence: TGTGCCAGCAGTTTCTGGGTGGACAGGCCCATGAACACTGAAGCTTTCTTT. Encoded protein: CASSFWVDRPMNTEAFF.

This clonotype was found a few times. The chain combines TRBV7-6 with TRBJ2-7; the D gene is possibly TRBD2 (6 bases). Germline loops: CDR1 SGHVS, CDR2 FNYEAQ. The CDR3 is made up of 13 amino acids. The V and J ends lost 8 bases and 3 bases respectively, with 14 bases between them. The CDR3, as DNA: TGTGCCAGCGGAGCGGGCGCCGGCTACGAGCAGTACTTC. Its translation: CASGAGAGYEQYF.

The V call is TRBV30, the J call TRBJ2-1; TRBD2 is a possible D gene (6 bases). The CDR3 is 14 amino acids. The ends were cut back, 5 bases at V and 4 bases at J, with 15 bases in the middle. Per the germline V gene, CDR1 is GTSNPN and CDR2 is SVGIG (reference sequence). The CDR3 nucleotides read TGTGCCTGGGGCCTCGGGACTCCGTACAATGAGCAGTTCTTC. Its translation is CAWGLGTPYNEQFF.

This clonotype was counted many times. Here the CDR3 reads CSVEGQGASYEQYF. The CDR3 DNA reads TGCAGCGTTGAAGGGCAGGGGGCTTCCTACGAGCAGTACTTC. The gene calls are TRBV29-1 and TRBJ2-7, with 8 nucleotides matching TRBD1. V gave up 1 base and J gave up 1 base; unmatched junction bases: 3. The CDR3 spans 14 residues. Germline assignment: CDR1 SQVTM and CDR2 ANQGSEA.

This clonotype was counted between two and nine times. The V gene is TRBV7-2, the J gene TRBJ1-2, with D tentatively TRBD1 (6 bases). This CDR3 comprises 14 residues. The V end was cut by 5 bases, the J end by 5 bases, with 15 bases between. Germline assignment: CDR1 SGHTA and CDR2 FQGNSA. The CDR3 nucleotides read TGTGCCAGCAGCGCCCGGCAACAGGGTTATGGCTACACCTTC. This translates into CASSARQQGYGYTF.

This clonotype has a handful of counts. The chain has TRBV5-1 and TRBJ2-3, with D unresolved. The CDR3 has 14 amino acids. Germline assignment: CDR1 SGHRS and CDR2 YFSETQ. V dropped 0 bases and J dropped 0 bases, with 5 bases sitting between them. CDR3 protein: CASSLEKSTDTQYF. The CDR3 DNA is TGCGCCAGCAGCTTGGAAAAGAGCACAGATACGCAGTATTTT.

This rearrangement joins TRBV29-1 to TRBJ2-3, with unresolved D. Trimming pared 4 bases from V and 2 bases from J, leaving 4 bases between. Per germline, CDR1 SQVTM and CDR2 ANQGSEA. The CDR3 is made up of 11 amino acids. For the CDR3, the DNA is TGCAGCGTTGCCTACACAGATACGCAGTATTTT. Residues: CSVAYTDTQYF.

This chain connects TRBV24-1 to TRBJ1-5; TRBD1 aligns across 8 bases. The CDR3 sequence is 18 residues long. Looked up from germline, CDR1 is KGHDR and CDR2 is SFDVKD. The trim removed 5 bases at V and 4 bases at J, leaving 15 bases unmatched. The chain's CDR3 is CATSAHCGDRGSNQPQHF. The CDR3 DNA reads TGTGCCACCAGTGCCCATTGCGGCGACAGGGGTTCGAATCAGCCCCAGCATTTT.

This clonotype occurred a few times. CDR3 sequence (DNA): TGTGCCAGCAGCTGGGGAATTGGGCATACCGGGGAGCTGTTTTTT. Translated, it gives CASSWGIGHTGELFF. The rearrangement joins TRBV5-5 to TRBJ2-2, with D hard to call. This CDR3 is built from 15 residues. V lost 3 bases, J lost 5 bases, and 14 bases lay in between. Germline lookup yields CDR1 SGHKS and CDR2 YYEKEE (reference sequence).

V usage is TRBV3-1 and J usage is TRBJ1-1, with 9 bases aligning to TRBD1. Germline-derived CDR1 and CDR2 are LGHDT and YNNKEL (reference sequence). There are 15 residues in the CDR3. The V segment lost 4 bases and the J segment 1 base; nucleotides outside the gene matches: 4. CDR3 sequence: CASSRIQGANTEAFF. The CDR3 coding sequence is TGTGCCAGCAGCCGAATACAGGGGGCGAACACTGAAGCTTTCTTT.

There are a few counts of this clonotype. The chain joins TRBV24-1 to TRBJ2-2, with 9 positions matching TRBD2. The junction had 7 bases not matched to a gene; V was cut back by 2 bases and J by 7 bases. Germline V lookup: CDR1 KGHDR, CDR2 SFDVKD. This CDR3 has 16 residues. This CDR3 reads CATSDSASGKNGELFF. CDR3 in DNA: TGTGCCACCAGTGATTCGGCTAGCGGGAAGAACGGGGAGCTGTTTTTT.

This clonotype has a handful of counts. This chain uses TRBV6-5 with TRBJ2-1; the D is unclear. V lost 7 bases to trimming and J lost 2 bases, with 18 bases between them. The CDR3 runs 16 residues. Germline V gives CDR1 MNHEY, CDR2 SVGAGI. Here the CDR3 reads CASNLGITLAYNEQFF. The CDR3 DNA follows: TGTGCCAGCAATTTAGGGATAACGCTAGCCTACAATGAGCAGTTCTTC.

Only a few counts were recorded for this clonotype. This chain connects TRBV29-1 to TRBJ2-5, with D possibly being TRBD2 (5 bases). Looked up from germline, CDR1 is SQVTM and CDR2 is ANQGSEA. Deletions cut 8 bases from V and 3 bases from J, with 16 bases between. CDR3 length: 13 amino acids. CDR3 region: CSLTGSEKETQYF. CDR3 nucleotides: TGCAGCCTTACTGGGAGCGAAAAAGAGACCCAGTACTTC.

The chain couples TRBV4-2 to TRBJ2-7; TRBD2 aligns across 8 bases. The germline V gene has CDR1 LGHNA and CDR2 YNFKEQ. V was clipped by 0 bases and J by 2 bases; unmatched bases: 6. The CDR3 totals 16 residues. Here the CDR3 DNA reads TGTGCCAGCAGCCAAGACGAAGCCGGGAGGGCCTACGAGCAGTACTTC. Protein sequence: CASSQDEAGRAYEQYF.

This clonotype was counted at least ten times. DNA for the CDR3: TGCAGCGTTGGGAGGACAGGGGGCCAAGAGACCCAGTACTTC. Translated, it gives CSVGRTGGQETQYF. The V and J genes are TRBV29-1 and TRBJ2-5; 10 positions agree with TRBD1. The V gene end was trimmed by 4 bases and the J gene end by 1 base; junction bases not matched to a gene: 3. The CDR3 length is 14 residues. Germline V gene data show CDR1 as SQVTM and CDR2 as ANQGSEA.

The V gene is TRBV5-1, the J gene TRBJ1-2, with D perhaps TRBD1 (6 bases). From germline, CDR1 is SGHRS and CDR2 YFSETQ. This CDR3 has 14 amino acids. Trimming took 4 bases from V and 3 from J, leaving 13 bases between them. CDR3 residues: CASSARGDDYGYTF. CDR3 coding DNA: TGCGCCAGCAGCGCCAGGGGAGATGACTATGGCTACACCTTC. The full variable domain, completed using reference TRBV5-1 and TRBJ1-2, is KAGVTQTPRYLIKTRGQQVTLSCSPISGHRSVSWYQQTPGQGLQFLFEYFSETQRNKGNFPGRFSGRQFSNSRSEMNVSTLELGDSALYLCASSARGDDYGYTFGSGTRLTVV.

This chain uses TRBV25-1 with TRBJ2-1; 7 nucleotides agree with TRBD2. Germline lookup yields CDR1 MGHDK and CDR2 SYGVNS. V shed 7 bases, J shed 3 bases, and the junction held 6 bases outside the gene matches. The CDR3 has 14 residues. CDR3 nucleotides: TGTGCCAGCACGGCGGGAGCGGGCTACAATGAGCAGTTCTTC. Its protein is CASTAGAGYNEQFF.

This clonotype showed up just a few times. The rearrangement uses TRBV20-1 and TRBJ1-1; a weak D match, TRBD1 (5 bases). V was pared by 0 bases and J by 4 bases, with 9 bases between. The CDR3 length is 13 residues. Germline CDR1 DFQATT, CDR2 SNEGSKA (reference sequence). The CDR3 region has the DNA TGCAGTGCTAGAGAGAGGGGTATCACTGAAGCTTTCTTT. Encoded protein: CSARERGITEAFF.